This TCR beta chain was sequenced in a study of beta chain features in type 1 diabetes. Every participating donor gave one draw, a heparinised blood sample averaging about 100 mL. Overall study findings and caveats: Among patients with Type 1 diabetes, TCRB CDR3s were moderately but significantly shorter in every one of the four CD4+ subsets.

This clone was counted many times. What it binds is not known. Trimming left V 0 bases short and J 8 bases short, with 13 bases between. The CDR3 is made up of 14 amino acids. Germline V lookup: CDR1 ENHRY, CDR2 SYGVKD. Sequenced material consisted of expressed TCRB transcripts (all of the isolated RNA was reverse transcribed). Libraries were prepared by immunoSEQ multiplex PCR; TCRdb keeps only in-frame clonotypes and omits some of them. Of around 290,000 clones detected, 8% appear once; the ten largest clones hold roughly 1%. The rearrangement links TRBV10-3 to TRBJ1-2, with D hard to call. The origin of this receptor is a woman aged 18-29 years in good health. The specimen sequenced was central memory CD4+ T cells from blood. The CDR3, as DNA: TGTGCCATCAGTGAGTCGAAAGGAGCCTCCGGCTACACCTTC. It translates to CAISESKGASGYTF.